This note documents a single T cell receptor (beta chain) sequence. This sample is part of a study of blood T cell repertoires in COVID-19. Study summary: PBMCs, B-cell-depleted T cells, or T cells provided the cDNA or gDNA that made up the material.

This table comes from immunoSEQ multiplex PCR, and its TCRdb copy is limited to in-frame clones, with some not included. The data hold more than 200,000 clones, with roughly 90% observed a single time. Sequencing was done on a sample of peripheral blood. The clonotype was recovered from a man under 40 with active or convalescent COVID-19.

CDR3 nucleotides: TGTGCCAGCACTAGGATTTTTTCACCCCTCCACTTT. This codes for CASTRIFSPLHF. This rearrangement joins TRBV6-6 to TRBJ1-6, with D unresolved. CDR1 MNHNY and CDR2 SVGAGI come from the germline V gene (reference sequence). V was trimmed by 7 bases and J by 9 bases, leaving 10 bases between them. The CDR3 consists of 12 residues.